The rows below give T cell receptor beta chains drawn from one sample of a study of cytomegalovirus exposure and HLA in healthy donors. Only in-frame clones appear in the TCRdb table, and some are missing; sequencing was by immunoSEQ multiplex PCR. The sample yields some 120,000 clones, about 69% seen once. Sample: PBMCs. The receptors derive from a woman aged 18-29 years in good health and CMV-seronegative. Each CDR3 is given with its conserved first and last residue. The D gene is left open where the match is weak. Clone sizes are given selectively: once, few, many, or a class where the clone is expanded.

TRBV5-5	TRBD2	TRBJ2-5	-	TGTGCCAGCAGCTTACTAGCGGGGGGAGGAAAGACCCAGTACTTC	CASSLLAGGGKTQYF
TRBV29-1	TRBD2	TRBJ2-1	-	TGCAGCGGCGGGCCCGGGACTAAGCAGTTCTTC	CSGGPGTKQFF
TRBV27	-	TRBJ2-7	few	TGTGCCAGCAGTTTCCAGGCCCTCTACGAGCAGTACTTC	CASSFQALYEQYF
TRBV28	-	TRBJ2-1	few	TGTGCCAGCAAACCTGGAGGGCAGGGCCCCTCCAATGAGCAGTTCTTC	CASKPGGQGPSNEQFF
TRBV5-1	-	TRBJ2-7	-	TGCGCCAGCAGCCTCAGCGAATACGAGCAGTACTTC	CASSLSEYEQYF
TRBV7-9	-	TRBJ1-1	-	TGTGCCAGCAGCCCCCCGCCCGGGGGGGCGAACACTGAAGCTTTCTTT	CASSPPPGGANTEAFF
TRBV5-4	-	TRBJ1-2	few	TGTGCCAGCAGCTTGGATCGGGGGTACGACTATGGCTACACCTTC	CASSLDRGYDYGYTF
TRBV6-1	TRBD1	TRBJ1-2	-	TGTGCCAGCAGTGACGGACAGGAGGGGGGCTACACCTTC	CASSDGQEGGYTF
TRBV6-1	-	TRBJ1-1	-	TGTGCCAGCAGTGAACGGAGGATGGAGGGAGAAGCTTTCTTT	CASSERRMEGEAFF
TRBV18	-	TRBJ2-2	-	TGTGCCAGCTCACCATACAGTTTGAACACCGGGGAGCTGTTTTTT	CASSPYSLNTGELFF
TRBV29-1	-	TRBJ2-7	-	TGCAGCGTTGCGAGTTCTATGGTCTACGAGCAGTACTTC	CSVASSMVYEQYF
TRBV28	-	TRBJ1-1	-	TGTGCCAGCAGCCAGGGACACCTTGAAGCTTTCTTT	CASSQGHLEAFF
TRBV5-1	TRBD1	TRBJ1-6	-	TGCGCCAGCAGCTCTATACAGGGGAAGAGGGATTCACCCCTCCACTTT	CASSSIQGKRDSPLHF
TRBV6-1	-	TRBJ1-4	-	TGTGCCAGCATTTACGGGGCAACTAATGAAAAACTGTTTTTT	CASIYGATNEKLFF
TRBV6-6	TRBD2	TRBJ2-3	-	TGTGCCAGCAGTTACGGTGGCGGGGGGGCCACAGATACGCAGTATTTT	CASSYGGGGATDTQYF
TRBV10-2	-	TRBJ1-4	-	TGCGCCAGCAGTGAGTTAAGGGGGACAACTAATGAAAAACTGTTTTTT	CASSELRGTTNEKLFF
TRBV4-2	-	TRBJ2-3	-	TGTGCCAGCAGCCCAAAACCCCCGACTAGTCCGGGTACGCAGTATTTT	CASSPKPPTSPGTQYF
TRBV6-1	TRBD1	TRBJ1-2	-	TGTGCCAGCACGACAGGGTCTTATGGCTACACCTTC	CASTTGSYGYTF
TRBV19	-	TRBJ1-2	-	TGTGCCAGTATCCAACGGGGCTACACCTTC	CASIQRGYTF
TRBV7-6	TRBD1	TRBJ2-7	few	TGTGCCAGCAGCGGGACAGGGTCGCGGCAGTACTTC	CASSGTGSRQYF
TRBV12-5	-	TRBJ2-5	-	TGTGCTAGTGGCCGAGGGACACACCAAGAGACCCAGTACTTC	CASGRGTHQETQYF
TRBV5-6	-	TRBJ1-1	-	TGTGCCAGCAGCTCCTCCCCGGCCAAGACAGGAATGAACACTGAAGCTTTCTTT	CASSSSPAKTGMNTEAFF
TRBV6-5	-	TRBJ1-2	-	TGTGCCAGCAGCCCCCGGAGCGAGAAGAACTATGGCTACACCTTC	CASSPRSEKNYGYTF
TRBV27	TRBD1	TRBJ2-7	-	TGTGCCAGCAGTACACCAGCCGGGACAGCCGCCTACGAGCAGTACTTC	CASSTPAGTAAYEQYF
TRBV6-1	TRBD2	TRBJ2-7	-	TGTGCCAGCAGTGAAGCCGGACTAGCGGGGGGGGTCCTCTACGAGCAGTACTTC	CASSEAGLAGGVLYEQYF
TRBV2	TRBD2	TRBJ2-5	-	TGTGCCAGCAGTGACGCCGGGACTAGCGGAGAGACCCAGTACTTC	CASSDAGTSGETQYF
TRBV19	-	TRBJ1-5	-	TGTGCCAGTAGTAGCTGGGGCCGAAGCAATCAGCCCCAGCATTTT	CASSSWGRSNQPQHF
TRBV6-1	-	TRBJ2-1	few	TGTGCCAGCAGACAGGGCTATGAGCAGTTCTTC	CASRQGYEQFF
TRBV10-1	TRBD1	TRBJ1-5	-	TGCGCCAGCCGAGACAGGGCCAATCAGCCCCAGCATTTT	CASRDRANQPQHF
TRBV30	TRBD1	TRBJ1-5	-	TGTGCCTGGAGGGACAGGGAAGTGAATCAGCCCCAGCATTTT	CAWRDREVNQPQHF
TRBV23-1	TRBD1	TRBJ1-4	-	TGCGCCAACCACCTGCCCCCTTTGGACAGGCAGTTTGAAAAACTGTTTTTT	CANHLPPLDRQFEKLFF
TRBV5-1	TRBD1	TRBJ2-1	-	TGCGCCAGCAGCCGGGACAGGGGATACAATGAGCAGTTCTTC	CASSRDRGYNEQFF
TRBV5-1	-	TRBJ1-1	medium-sized	TGCGCCAGCAGCTTGGAGCCGAACACTGAAGCTTTCTTT	CASSLEPNTEAFF
TRBV19	-	TRBJ2-3	-	TGTGCCAGTAGTCCTCGTGGAGGGATGACAGATACGCAGTATTTT	CASSPRGGMTDTQYF
TRBV7-2	-	TRBJ1-2	-	TGTGCCAGCAGCTTAGATCCATTACTCTATGGCTACACCTTC	CASSLDPLLYGYTF
TRBV28	TRBD1	TRBJ2-7	-	TGTGCCAGTGGACAGGGGGGGCCCTATTACGAGCAGTACTTC	CASGQGGPYYEQYF
TRBV27	TRBD1	TRBJ2-7	-	TGTGCCAGCAGTCCGACAGGGCGTTATCGTGTAGGGCAGTACTTC	CASSPTGRYRVGQYF
TRBV6-5	TRBD1	TRBJ1-1	-	TGTGCCAGCAGGCCGACAGGGGGAGTCCCCACTGAAGCTTTCTTT	CASRPTGGVPTEAFF
TRBV5-1	-	TRBJ1-1	-	TGCGCCAGCAGACCTACCGAAGGCTACAGGGACACTGAAGCTTTTTTT	CASRPTEGYRDTEAFF
TRBV5-1	-	TRBJ1-2	-	TGCGCCAGCAGCCCGACAGGAGTCTATGGCTACACCTTC	CASSPTGVYGYTF
TRBV5-1	TRBD2	TRBJ2-7	few	TGCGCCAGCAGCTTGGAAGGGAGGGTCGAGCAGTACTTC	CASSLEGRVEQYF